The 4 T cell receptor beta chains below were found in one sample sequenced in a study of T cells expressing NK-cell markers. TCRdb re-called the 5' RACE reads; one entry per CDR3 protein, DNA not given. Its table records some 450,000 distinct CDR3 sequences. The material sequenced was blood T cells: a sorted CD56 or NKG2C T cell subset, CD4+ or CD8+ T cells, or bulk PBMC T cells (not recorded which). Receptors originate from a woman aged 18-70 years in good health.

This chain uses TRBV4-3 with TRBJ2-3; lacking DNA, the TRBD1 call made by TCRdb goes unchecked. The germline gives CDR1 LGHNA, CDR2 YSLEER. The CDR3 is 17 amino acids. The CDR3 is CASSQAGTGGYTDTQYF.

The CDR3 spells CASSPLADNTDTQYF. The chain combines TRBV11-1 with TRBJ2-3; TCRdb names TRBD2, which stays unverified in the absence of DNA. Germline V gene sequence: CDR1 SGHAT, CDR2 FQDESV (reference sequence). The length of the CDR3 is 15 residues. The full variable domain, its missing parts supplied by reference TRBV11-1 and TRBJ2-3, is EAEVAQSPRYKITEKSQAVAFWCDPISGHATLYWYRQILGQGPELLVQFQDESVVDDSQLPKDRFSAERLKGVDSTLKIQPAELGDSAMYLCASSPLADNTDTQYFGPGTRLTVL.

The CDR3 protein is CASSPPPAPNEQFF. The chain combines TRBV5-1 with TRBJ2-1; checking the TCRdb D call of TRBD1 is not possible without DNA. The CDR3 has 14 amino acids. Germline V lookup: CDR1 SGHRS, CDR2 YFSETQ.

The gene calls are TRBV12-3 or TRBV12-4 and TRBJ1-2; TCRdb outputs TRBD1, but without DNA this stays unchecked. The CDR3 spans 13 residues. This CDR3 is CASSFSAGGGYTF.